Following are 28 T cell receptor beta chains from one sample sequenced in a study of T cell clusters in autoimmune cytopenias. Multiplex touch-down PCR amplified TRB using TRB-A and TRB-B pools in one tube. From the multiplex PCR reads, TCRdb lists one entry per CDR3 protein and no DNA. The table for this sample gives almost 6,000 distinct CDR3 sequences. Each sample's input was 250 to 300 ng genomic DNA, 38,000 or so genome equivalents. Input material: peripheral blood. Source of these receptors: a human donor with an autoimmune cytopenia or autoimmune hepatitis (not recorded which).

V is TRBV30 and J is TRBJ1-5; lacking DNA, the TRBD1 call made by TCRdb goes unchecked. This CDR3 has 15 amino acids. CDR1 and CDR2 from the germline V gene are GTSNPN and SVGIG (reference sequence). The CDR3 reads CAWSVGGGPQEPQHF. The variable domain in full, with the rest retrieved from reference TRBV30 and TRBJ1-5, is SQTIHQWPATLVQPVGSPLSLECTVEGTSNPNLYWYRQAAGRGLQLLFYSVGIGQISSEVPQNLSASRPQDRQFILSSKKLLLSDSGFYLCAWSVGGGPQEPQHFGDGTRLSIL.

Judged by frequency, this clonotype is medium-sized. The genes are TRBV27 and TRBJ1-2. The CDR3 sequence is 14 residues long. The germline V gene encodes CDR1 MNHEY and CDR2 SMNVEV (reference sequence). CDR3: CASSSLGVNYGYTF.

The CDR3 sequence is CSVDNRDRGAYEQYF. The chain links TRBV29-1 to TRBJ2-7; TCRdb reports TRBD1, a call that lacks DNA to check it against. The CDR3 covers 15 residues. Germline lookup yields CDR1 SQVTM and CDR2 ANQGSEA.

This clonotype is classed as medium-sized by frequency. The rearrangement uses TRBV30 and TRBJ2-5; TCRdb proposes TRBD2, but this gene call is untestable without DNA. Germline loops: CDR1 GTSNPN, CDR2 SVGIG (reference sequence). The CDR3 has 13 amino acids. The CDR3 sequence: CAWTSGGGETQYF. Using reference TRBV30 and TRBJ2-5 for the parts outside the CDR3, the full variable domain is SQTIHQWPATLVQPVGSPLSLECTVEGTSNPNLYWYRQAAGRGLQLLFYSVGIGQISSEVPQNLSASRPQDRQFILSSKKLLLSDSGFYLCAWTSGGGETQYFGPGTRLLVL.

The J gene is TRBJ1-5, the V gene TRBV20-1; with no DNA, the TCRdb D assignment of TRBD1 cannot be verified. The germline gives CDR1 DFQATT, CDR2 SNEGSKA (reference sequence). The CDR3 has 14 residues. CDR3 sequence: CSATGQGGDQPQHF.

This clonotype ranks as medium-sized in terms of frequency. The chain combines TRBV19 with TRBJ2-7; TCRdb reports TRBD1, a call that lacks DNA to check it against. This CDR3 contains 15 residues. The germline gives CDR1 LNHDA, CDR2 SQIVND (reference sequence). CDR3 loop: CASRPNRRTPYEQYF.

According to its frequency, this clonotype is medium-sized. The J gene is TRBJ2-4, the V gene TRBV27; as DNA is missing, the TRBD1 call by TCRdb cannot be tested. Germline CDR1 and CDR2: MNHEY and SMNVEV (reference sequence). The CDR3 sequence is 14 residues long. CDR3 loop: CASSLQGAKNIQYF.

V and J are TRBV5-1 and TRBJ2-2; no DNA is available, so the TRBD1 call from TCRdb remains unchecked. The CDR3 loop spans 15 amino acids. CDR1 SGHRS and CDR2 YFSETQ come from the germline V gene. The CDR3 spells CASSLDGGNTGELFF. Full variable domain (outside the CDR3, taken from reference TRBV5-1 and TRBJ2-2): KAGVTQTPRYLIKTRGQQVTLSCSPISGHRSVSWYQQTPGQGLQFLFEYFSETQRNKGNFPGRFSGRQFSNSRSEMNVSTLELGDSALYLCASSLDGGNTGELFFGEGSRLTVL.

This clonotype is identified as medium-sized from frequency. This chain joins TRBV18 and TRBJ2-7; TCRdb selects TRBD1, and the lack of DNA leaves this call unchecked. This CDR3 has 15 amino acids. Germline loops: CDR1 KGHSH, CDR2 LQKENI. This CDR3 reads CASTPRGTGFYEQYF.

This clonotype registers medium-sized (0.01 to 0.1%) by frequency. This chain joins TRBV7-6 and TRBJ2-5; no DNA is available, so the TRBD1 call from TCRdb remains unchecked. Germline values: CDR1 SGHVS, CDR2 FNYEAQ. This CDR3 is 16 amino acids long. The CDR3 sequence: CASSIPPFRGEETQYF.

The chain joins TRBV20-1 to TRBJ2-1; TCRdb picks TRBD1, but there is no DNA to check that call. The CDR3 length is 12 residues. CDR1 DFQATT and CDR2 SNEGSKA come from the germline V gene (reference sequence). This CDR3 is CSADGQNNEQFF.

The J gene is TRBJ1-4, the V gene TRBV18; TCRdb proposes TRBD1, but this gene call is untestable without DNA. This CDR3 comprises 16 residues. Germline-derived CDR1 and CDR2 are KGHSH and LQKENI. The CDR3 sequence: CASSPITGHLNEKLFF.

This sequence joins TRBV6-2 or TRBV6-3 and TRBJ1-1; checking the TCRdb D call of TRBD1 is not possible without DNA. Per germline, CDR1 MNHEY and CDR2 SVGEGT. This CDR3 has 14 amino acids. The CDR3 spells CAISQTGGTTEAFF.

This clonotype is classed as medium-sized by frequency. This chain links TRBV19 with TRBJ2-1; TCRdb's D call, TRBD1, is unchecked because there is no DNA. Germline V CDR1 and CDR2: LNHDA, SQIVND (reference sequence). This CDR3 spans 14 amino acids. CDR3 protein: CASSMDRVSSEQFF.

The chain is built from TRBV20-1 and TRBJ2-1; the D gene TCRdb calls, TRBD2, cannot be checked with no DNA. CDR1 is DFQATT and CDR2 is SNEGSKA in the germline V gene (reference sequence). CDR3 length: 19 amino acids. The CDR3 reads CSAISFSRNRLASYNEQFF.

This clonotype is called medium-sized based on its frequency. The V call is TRBV15, the J call TRBJ2-2. Germline CDR1 reads LNHNV; CDR2 reads YYDKDF (reference sequence). The CDR3 consists of 12 residues. The CDR3 region is CATSRGAGELFF.

V is TRBV12-3 or TRBV12-4 and J is TRBJ1-1; TCRdb's D gene call, TRBD1, goes unchecked for lack of DNA. CDR3 length equals 13 residues. The CDR3 here is CASSYLTDREAFF.

According to its frequency, this clonotype is medium-sized (0.01 to 0.1%). The chain carries TRBV30 and TRBJ1-3; absent DNA, TCRdb's TRBD1 call cannot be checked. The CDR3 runs 13 residues. Germline V CDR1 and CDR2: GTSNPN, SVGIG (reference sequence). The CDR3 sequence is CARRRQGADTIYF.

The chain has TRBV5-5 and TRBJ1-3. Germline-derived CDR1 and CDR2 are SGHKS and YYEKEE (reference sequence). The CDR3 sequence is 13 residues long. The CDR3 reads CASGTYSGNTIYF.

This clonotype shows up as medium-sized by frequency. The gene calls are TRBV6-6 and TRBJ2-3. Per the germline V gene, CDR1 is MNHNY and CDR2 is SVGAGI (reference sequence). The CDR3 covers 13 residues. The CDR3 protein is CASSRLGGDTQYF.

This clonotype is medium-sized by frequency. J is TRBJ2-7 and V is TRBV6-5; TCRdb calls TRBD1, which cannot be checked without DNA. The CDR3 consists of 14 residues. Germline lookup yields CDR1 MNHEY and CDR2 SVGAGI. The CDR3 loop is CASSSPGRGYEQYF.

Its frequency marks this clonotype as medium-sized. The gene calls are TRBV30 and TRBJ1-5. Per germline, CDR1 GTSNPN and CDR2 SVGIG (reference sequence). The CDR3 has 14 amino acids. Here the CDR3 reads CAWSLLGVNQPQHF.

This clonotype is deemed medium-sized by its frequency. V is TRBV18 and J is TRBJ2-2. The germline V gene has CDR1 KGHSH and CDR2 LQKENI. This CDR3 has 15 amino acids. This CDR3 is CASSQQGARTGELFF.

V and J are TRBV5-6 and TRBJ2-1; the D call from TCRdb, TRBD2, cannot be confirmed without DNA. CDR3 length: 13 residues. Germline CDR1 is SGHDT and CDR2 is YYEEEE. CDR3 sequence reads: CASFFSTAGEQFF.

This clonotype is classed as medium-sized (0.01 to 0.1%) by frequency. The V call is TRBV19, the J call TRBJ2-1; the D gene TCRdb calls, TRBD2, cannot be checked with no DNA. CDR1 LNHDA and CDR2 SQIVND come from the germline V gene (reference sequence). This CDR3 is built from 15 residues. CDR3 amino acids: CASRITSGSYNEQFF. Complete variable domain (other parts from reference TRBV19 and TRBJ2-1): DGGITQSPKYLFRKEGQNVTLSCEQNLNHDAMYWYRQDPGQGLRLIYYSQIVNDFQKGDIAEGYSVSREKKESFPLTVTSAQKNPTAFYLCASRITSGSYNEQFFGPGTRLTVL.

This clonotype is deemed medium-sized by its frequency. This chain connects TRBV19 to TRBJ2-6. The CDR3 consists of 14 residues. Per the germline V gene, CDR1 is LNHDA and CDR2 is SQIVND (reference sequence). CDR3 sequence reads: CASVAPSGANVLTF.

V is TRBV14 and J is TRBJ2-5; TCRdb indicates TRBD2, and absent DNA this call remains unverified. Per germline, CDR1 SGHDN and CDR2 FVKESK. This CDR3 comprises 13 residues. Here the CDR3 reads CASSQVGSETQYF.

The V gene is TRBV20-1, the J gene TRBJ2-2; TCRdb outputs TRBD1, but without DNA this stays unchecked. This CDR3 has 15 amino acids. Germline V lookup: CDR1 DFQATT, CDR2 SNEGSKA (reference sequence). CDR3 sequence reads: CSARGQLYYTGELFF.